Presented here are 21 T cell receptor beta chains from one specimen sequenced in a study of Graves' ophthalmopathy and Graves' hyperthyroidism (dated by TCRdb to about 2018). The listed sequencing device is Illumina HiSeq 2000. For repertoire sequencing, TCR beta CDR3 regions were amplified from RNA transcripts. A first-round RT-PCR used HTBI primers with the Qiagen OneStep RT-PCR kit, followed by a second-round multiplex PCR, size selection and purification. TCRdb trimmed public reads at Q25 via fastp, called clones via MiXCR and kept in-frame beta chains. Identical CDR3 proteins give one entry, which carries the most common genes and DNA. The table for this sample lists about 740,000 distinct CDR3 sequences; roughly 40% of them were counted only once. 44% of the sample rests with the top ten. Input material: peripheral blood. All receptors derive from an adult man with Graves' ophthalmopathy.

The gene calls are TRBV7-9 and TRBJ2-7; no definite D call. Germline lookup yields CDR1 SEHNR and CDR2 FQNEAQ (reference sequence). This CDR3 is built from 12 residues. Trimming left V 5 bases short and J 5 bases short, with 10 bases between. The chain's CDR3 is CASSPKADEQYF. CDR3 sequence (DNA): TGTGCCAGCAGCCCAAAGGCGGACGAGCAGTACTTC.

Of note for this clonotype: This CDR3 fails to terminate in the conserved phenylalanine or tryptophan, so it likely reflects a read error. The DNA is left out, because the CDR3 cannot be placed on it with certainty; the CDR3 is given as TCRdb lists it. The V gene is TRBV2, the J gene TRBJ1-2. Germline V CDR1 and CDR2: SNHLY, FYNNEI. Ends included, the CDR3 has 12 residues. Here the CDR3 reads CASSDVRRLATY.

This clonotype was seen a few times. The J gene is TRBJ2-7, the V gene TRBV10-3, with 7 nucleotides matching TRBD1. V lost 6 bases and J lost 5; bases outside the gene matches: 16. Germline-derived CDR1 and CDR2 are ENHRY and SYGVKD. The CDR3 sequence is 16 residues long. CDR3 sequence reads: CAIRNSGTADRDEQYF. The CDR3 nucleotides read TGTGCCATCAGGAATTCCGGGACAGCCGATAGGGACGAGCAGTACTTC.

This clonotype occurred many times. An end of the junction differs from the germline gene, which may be a read error. The gene calls are TRBV24-1 and TRBJ1-5, with D perhaps TRBD1 (6 bases). This CDR3 region has 15 residues. Germline loops: CDR1 KGHDR, CDR2 SFDVKD. CDR3 sequence: CASSPRGGENQPQHF. In DNA form, the CDR3 reads TGTGCCAGCAGTCCCAGGGGCGGGGAAAATCAGCCCCAGCATTTT.

Turning to this clonotype: A much larger clone sits a single nucleotide away, making a read error possible. The rearrangement uses TRBV25-1 and TRBJ2-1; D gene unclear. CDR3 length: 11 amino acids. Germline CDR1 MGHDK, CDR2 SYGVNS. Trimming took off 11 bases at V and 3 bases at J, with 8 bases between the two ends. CDR3 in DNA: TGTGCCGGCACCGTCTACAATGAGCAGTTCTTC. Amino acids: CAGTVYNEQFF.

A note on this clonotype: Being one base from a much bigger clone, this may be a read error. Since the CDR3 does not end with the conserved phenylalanine or tryptophan, this likely comes from a read error. The V and J genes are TRBV7-9 and TRBJ1-1; no clear D. The CDR3 totals 15 residues. V lost 6 bases and J lost 6, with 20 bases in between. Germline V gene data show CDR1 as SEHNR and CDR2 as FQNEAQ (reference sequence). DNA for the CDR3: TGTGCCAGCAGGACGACACGCGGGCTCGGATCTGAAGCTTTCCTT. This codes for CASRTTRGLGSEAFL.

The V and J genes are TRBV7-9 and TRBJ1-1; D is perhaps TRBD1 (5 bases). Germline-derived CDR1 and CDR2 are SEHNR and FQNEAQ (reference sequence). The CDR3 is 15 amino acids. V was clipped by 3 bases and J by 1 base, with 12 bases between them. For the CDR3, the DNA is TGTGCCAGCAGCTTGGAATTGGGGCCGAACACTGAAGCTTTCTTT. This translates into CASSLELGPNTEAFF.

This clonotype was detected only a few times. The V and J genes are TRBV9 and TRBJ1-6; maybe TRBD1 (6 bases). The CDR3 has 14 amino acids. With 5 bases removed from V and 6 bases from J, the gap between germline ends came to 12 bases. Germline-derived CDR1 and CDR2 are SGDLS and YYNGEE. CDR3 sequence reads: CASSLGTINSPLHF. CDR3 coding DNA: TGTGCCAGCAGTCTCGGGACAATTAATTCACCCCTCCACTTT. The whole variable domain, remainder taken from reference TRBV9 and TRBJ1-6, is DSGVTQTPKHLITATGQRVTLRCSPRSGDLSVYWYQQSLDQGLQFLIQYYNGEERAKGNILERFSAQQFPDLHSELNLSSLELGDSALYFCASSLGTINSPLHFGNGTRLTVT.

This clonotype showed up just once. The chain carries TRBV24-1 and TRBJ1-5; 12 bases are a match to TRBD1. The CDR3 extends over 18 amino acids. Trimming cost V 4 bases and J 2 bases; bases outside gene matches: 8. Germline CDR1 and CDR2: KGHDR and SFDVKD. CDR3 DNA: TGTGCCACCAGTGACCCAGGGACAGGGGGCTTGGGCAATCAGCCCCAGCATTTT. It translates to CATSDPGTGGLGNQPQHF.

For this clonotype: The junction differs from germline at one of its ends, possibly a read error. This chain joins TRBV7-9 and TRBJ2-6; either TRBD1 or TRBD2 may fit D (5 bases each). The CDR3 has 16 residues. Looked up from germline, CDR1 is SEHNR and CDR2 is FQNEAQ (reference sequence). CDR3 sequence: CASSQVPGAGANVLTF. CDR3 coding DNA: TGCGCCAGCAGCCAAGTTCCCGGGGCAGGGGCCAACGTCCTGACTTTC.

The chain joins TRBV20-1 to TRBJ1-2; D perhaps matches TRBD1 (5 bases). Trimming cost V 3 bases and J 6 bases, with 20 bases left between them. The CDR3 is 15 residues long. Germline V gives CDR1 DFQATT, CDR2 SNEGSKA (reference sequence). The CDR3 DNA is TGCAGTGCTAGGCCCAGCAAATGGGGGTTTGATGGCTACACCTTC. Translation: CSARPSKWGFDGYTF.

The V gene is TRBV30, the J gene TRBJ1-4; possible D gene TRBD1, 5 bases. V lost 8 bases and J 10 bases, leaving 17 bases between the germline ends. The CDR3 is 12 residues long. The germline V gene encodes CDR1 GTSNPN and CDR2 SVGIG (reference sequence). The CDR3 protein is CAGDPQRGKLFF. CDR3 DNA sequence: TGTGCCGGGGACCCCCAGAGAGGAAAACTGTTTTTT.

This clonotype was detected ten times or more. V and J are TRBV2 and TRBJ2-7; maybe TRBD2 (6 bases). This CDR3 contains 13 residues. V was cut by 6 bases and J by 5 bases, with 14 bases left in between. CDR1 and CDR2 from the germline V gene are SNHLY and FYNNEI. In DNA, the CDR3 is TGTGCCAGCAGACTGGCGGGGATCGACGAGCAGTACTTC. Residues: CASRLAGIDEQYF.

The gene calls are TRBV7-9 and TRBJ1-4; no clear D. V lost 1 base and J 4 bases, leaving 13 bases between the germline ends. From germline, CDR1 is SEHNR and CDR2 FQNEAQ (reference sequence). CDR3 length: 16 amino acids. The CDR3 here is CASSLGQNSDNEKLFF. In DNA, the CDR3 is TGTGCCAGCAGCTTAGGACAAAACAGTGATAATGAAAAACTGTTTTTT.

This clonotype has only a few counts. This CDR3 reads CASTLTGDRDSPLHF. CDR3 sequence (DNA): TGTGCCAGCACCCTAACCGGGGACAGAGATTCACCCCTCCACTTT. The chain recombines TRBV6-6 with TRBJ1-6, with 7 nucleotides matching TRBD1. The length of the CDR3 is 15 residues. V trimming: 7 bases; J trimming: 8 bases; junction bases outside the gene matches: 11. Germline lookup yields CDR1 MNHNY and CDR2 SVGAGI (reference sequence).

The chain recombines TRBV9 with TRBJ1-1; D gene ambiguous. V was clipped by 4 bases and J by 7 bases, with 14 bases between them. The CDR3 runs to 13 residues. In germline, CDR1 is SGDLS, CDR2 YYNGEE. CDR3 DNA: TGTGCCAGCAGCCGTGAGCAGTTGGGTGAAGCTTTCTTT. It specifies CASSREQLGEAFF.

About this clonotype: A single base separates this from a much larger clone, so it may be a read error. V usage is TRBV7-9 and J usage is TRBJ2-7; possible D gene TRBD2, 7 bases. Germline V gene data show CDR1 as SEHNR and CDR2 as FQNEAQ (reference sequence). The CDR3 loop spans 17 amino acids. The CDR3 is CANSLVGRGPSSYEQYF. The CDR3 DNA reads as TGTGCCAACAGCTTAGTGGGGCGGGGGCCTAGCTCCTACGAGCAGTACTTC.

V gene TRBV5-5 combines with J gene TRBJ1-5; 9 bases line up with TRBD1. V was pared by 5 bases and J by 11 bases, with 8 bases of the junction left unmatched. Germline CDR1 SGHKS, CDR2 YYEKEE (reference sequence). The CDR3 totals 13 residues. The CDR3 region is CASSYDRGLSQHF. CDR3 in DNA: TGTGCCAGCAGTTACGACAGGGGGTTGTCCCAGCATTTT.

V usage is TRBV10-3 and J usage is TRBJ1-2; TRBD1 aligns across 8 bases. V lost 10 bases and J lost 4; bases outside the gene matches: 11. The CDR3 has 14 amino acids. Germline lookup yields CDR1 ENHRY and CDR2 SYGVKD. The CDR3 DNA reads as TGTGCCACGCAGGCGACAGGGACAGGCTATGGCTACACCTTC. This translates into CATQATGTGYGYTF.

The chain combines TRBV11-2 with TRBJ2-7, with D maybe TRBD1 (5 bases). V gave up 1 base and J gave up 5 bases, with 15 bases separating them. CDR1 SGHAT and CDR2 FQNNGV come from the germline V gene. The CDR3 runs 15 residues. DNA of the CDR3: TGTGCCAGCAGCTTAGTGGTAGGGGAAGTGGACGAGCAGTACTTC. It translates to CASSLVVGEVDEQYF.

Concerning this clonotype itself: One end of the junction varies from germline; a read error may be responsible. The gene calls are TRBV2 and TRBJ1-1; no clear D gene. The CDR3 is 14 residues long. Germline V gene data show CDR1 as SNHLY and CDR2 as FYNNEI. CDR3 amino acids: CASSQDKQATEAFF. Written as DNA, the CDR3 is TGCGCCAGCAGCCAAGATAAGCAGGCCACTGAAGCTTTCTTT.